The 9 T cell receptor beta chains below were found in one sample sequenced in a study of PD-1 blockade in classical Hodgkin lymphoma. This table comes from immunoSEQ multiplex PCR, and its TCRdb copy is limited to in-frame clones, with some not included. The profile shows some 21,000 clones, about two thirds of them singletons. Brentuximab vedotin exposure varied among the patients, all of whom had relapsed after autologous stem cell transplantation. Sequencing used peripheral blood mononuclear cells (PBMCs), obtained at baseline. The receptor set was obtained from a human donor with classical Hodgkin lymphoma.

This clone appeared a few times. V is TRBV25-1 and J is TRBJ1-4; tentative D call: TRBD1 (6 bases). The CDR3 is 11 amino acids. CDR1 and CDR2 from the germline V gene are MGHDK and SYGVNS. The germline V and J ends were trimmed by 6 bases and 15 bases, with 14 bases remaining between them. The CDR3 region has the DNA TGTGCCAGCAGCGGGGACACTGTCTTGTTTTTT. The encoded protein is CASSGDTVLFF. Complete variable domain (other parts from reference TRBV25-1 and TRBJ1-4): EADIYQTPRYLVIGTGKKITLECSQTMGHDKMYWYQQDPGMELHLIHYSYGVNSTEKGDLSSESTVSRIRTEHFPLTLESARPSHTSQYLCASSGDTVLFFGSGTQLSVL.

The chain links TRBV5-1 to TRBJ2-7; D could derive from TRBD1 or TRBD2 (5 bases each). The CDR3 is 15 residues long. V lost 0 bases and J lost 2, with 12 bases in between. Per germline, CDR1 SGHRS and CDR2 YFSETQ. CDR3 sequence: CASSLVGVGTYEQYF. The CDR3 nucleotides read TGCGCCAGCAGCTTGGTGGGGGTTGGTACCTACGAGCAGTACTTC.

The rearrangement uses TRBV6-6 and TRBJ2-2, with a tentative D call TRBD1 (5 bases). Trimming cost V 0 bases and J 6 bases, with 11 bases left between them. CDR1 is MNHNY, CDR2 SVGAGI, per germline (reference sequence). This CDR3 has 15 residues. CDR3 residues: CASSYSGLDAGELFF. The CDR3 region has the DNA TGTGCCAGCAGTTACTCGGGGCTAGACGCCGGGGAGCTGTTTTTT.

Of note for this clone: At one of its ends the junction is not consistent with the germline gene, which may arise from a read error. CDR3 amino acids: CAITEGGMNEQYF. CDR3 nucleotides: TGTGCCATCACTGAGGGGGGTATGAACGAGCAGTACTTC. The chain combines TRBV10-3 with TRBJ2-7; D possibly uses TRBD1 or TRBD2 (6 bases each). CDR3 length equals 13 residues. CDR1 and CDR2 from the germline V gene are ENHRY and SYGVKD.

V and J are TRBV30 and TRBJ2-5; a weak D match, TRBD1 (5 bases). Germline V gene data show CDR1 as GTSNPN and CDR2 as SVGIG (reference sequence). The CDR3 has 13 amino acids. V was cut by 2 bases and J by 0 bases, with 7 bases left in between. CDR3 sequence reads: CAWSTQDQETQYF. The CDR3 bases are TGTGCCTGGAGTACACAGGACCAAGAGACCCAGTACTTC.

This rearrangement joins TRBV5-1 to TRBJ1-3, with a possible D match to TRBD1 (5 bases). The germline V gene encodes CDR1 SGHRS and CDR2 YFSETQ. Trimming removed 4 bases from V and 5 bases from J, with 22 bases in between. The CDR3 loop spans 17 amino acids. In DNA, the CDR3 is TGCGCCAGCAGCGTGGGACGGTCAGGGACTCTCAGAAACACCATATATTTT. It yields the protein CASSVGRSGTLRNTIYF. Based on the CDR3 plus reference TRBV5-1 and TRBJ1-3, the full variable domain is KAGVTQTPRYLIKTRGQQVTLSCSPISGHRSVSWYQQTPGQGLQFLFEYFSETQRNKGNFPGRFSGRQFSNSRSEMNVSTLELGDSALYLCASSVGRSGTLRNTIYFGEGSWLTVV.

This sequence joins TRBV14 and TRBJ2-2, with 7 bases matching TRBD1. The germline V gene encodes CDR1 SGHDN and CDR2 FVKESK. The V gene end was trimmed by 3 bases and the J gene end by 4 bases; junction bases not matched to a gene: 5. The CDR3 has 15 residues. The CDR3 region has the DNA TGTGCCAGCAGCCATAGGGGGCCGTTCACCGGGGAGCTGTTTTTT. It encodes CASSHRGPFTGELFF. Combining the CDR3 with reference TRBV14 and TRBJ2-2 gives the whole variable domain EAGVTQFPSHSVIEKGQTVTLRCDPISGHDNLYWYRRVMGKEIKFLLHFVKESKQDESGMPNNRFLAERTGGTYSTLKVQPAELEDSGVYFCASSHRGPFTGELFFGEGSRLTVL.

The CDR3 region has the DNA TGTGCCAGCACACGGGACAGCACCTACGAGCAGTACTTC. This encodes CASTRDSTYEQYF. The V and J genes are TRBV7-8 and TRBJ2-7; TRBD1 aligns across 7 bases. J lost 2 bases, V lost 7 bases, and 5 bases had no gene match. The CDR3 is 13 residues long. Per the germline V gene, CDR1 is SGHVS and CDR2 is FQNEAQ.

The rearrangement links TRBV6-6 to TRBJ1-2; D gene uncertain. CDR3 length equals 15 residues. V was shortened by 2 bases and J by 4 bases, with 14 bases between the two germline ends. In germline, CDR1 is MNHNY, CDR2 SVGAGI (reference sequence). CDR3: CASSYEREPIYGYTF. CDR3 coding DNA: TGTGCCAGCAGTTACGAAAGGGAACCTATCTATGGCTACACCTTC.